This entry describes one T cell receptor beta chain. These data are taken from a study of blood T cell repertoires in COVID-19. This table comes from immunoSEQ multiplex PCR, and its TCRdb copy is limited to in-frame clones, with some not included. The data contain 150,000 to 200,000 clones, 85% to 95% of them singletons. Germline V gene sequence: CDR1 SGHTA, CDR2 FQGTGA. V was shortened by 5 bases and J by 4 bases, with 11 bases between the two germline ends. This CDR3 spans 13 amino acids. This chain joins TRBV7-3 and TRBJ1-1; D is unresolved. Sequenced input: peripheral blood. The receptor's source is a woman aged 60-75 years with COVID-19, enrolled during active disease. CDR3 in amino acids: CASSTQSGTEAFF. The CDR3 DNA is TGTGCCAGCAGCACCCAGTCGGGCACTGAAGCTTTCTTT. The variable domain in full, with the rest retrieved from reference TRBV7-3 and TRBJ1-1, is GAGVSQTPSNKVTEKGKYVELRCDPISGHTALYWYRQSLGQGPEFLIYFQGTGAADDSGLPNDRFFAVRPEGSVSTLKIQRTERGDSAVYLCASSTQSGTEAFFGQGTRLTVV.